Within the sample, the clone carrying this TCR beta chain is medium-sized (0.01 to 0.1%). MiXCR, run by TCRdb on the RACE reads, gives a single entry per CDR3 protein. Altogether tens of thousands of distinct CDR3 sequences are present, approximately 12% being singletons, with the ten largest covering around 1.9%. Time point given: pre-sensitization, week 0. Treatment indicated: therapeutic diphenylcyclopropenone sensitization with weekly scalp DPC. It was from unfractionated whole blood that total RNA was extracted. The CDR3 contains 14 residues. V was pared by 5 bases and J by 1 base, with 4 bases of the junction left unmatched. The data were taken from a study of human T cells and chemical hapten exposure. About the study: Sensitization applied 2% DPC to 2 cm by 2 cm of upper inner arm skin. Upper-back patch tests with 0.01% DPC were read at 6 days. Across samples, TCR yields varied, mostly owing to small differences in pooled library volumes.

The material sequenced was whole blood, taken in connection with sensitization to the hapten diphenylcyclopropenone (DPC). The gene calls are TRBV12-3 or TRBV12-4 and TRBJ1-1; TRBD1 agrees at 7 bases. This TCR derives from a woman aged 35 to 49 with alopecia areata. Some clones in this sample may be carry-over from other donors' samples. The CDR3 DNA follows: TGTGCCAGCAGTCCTGGGACAGAGAACACTGAAGCTTTCTTT. Residues: CASSPGTENTEAFF.